Sequencing of this TCR beta chain was carried out in a study of T cells after yellow fever vaccination. For the study at large: SMART-Seq v4 Ultra Low Input prepared the low-cell-number fractions. Study conclusions and caveats: Abundant contaminating clonotypes from the bulk population could appear in FACS-sorted repertoires.

About this clonotype: Its antigen is not identified.

As TCR cDNA was made by 5'RACE template switching, a universal primer site and UMIs were added. In TCRdb, the 5' RACE reads were re-called with MiXCR into one record per CDR3 protein. The sample consists of roughly 330,000 distinct CDR3 sequences, around 6.8% of them appearing once. Germline CDR1 SGHRS, CDR2 YFSETQ. With 0 bases clipped from V and 1 base from J, the junction kept 6 bases outside the gene matches. The CDR3 has 18 residues. The starting material was PBMCs, obtained around 45 days after the first yellow fever vaccination. This clonotype was obtained from a man aged 18-30 years who received the YFV17D yellow fever vaccine. V usage is TRBV5-1 and J usage is TRBJ2-6; 8 bases fit TRBD2. The CDR3 loop reads CASSLAGGAISGANVLTF. CDR3 DNA: TGCGCCAGCAGCTTGGCCGGGGGGGCGATTTCTGGGGCCAACGTCCTGACTTTC. The variable domain in full, with the rest retrieved from reference TRBV5-1 and TRBJ2-6, is KAGVTQTPRYLIKTRGQQVTLSCSPISGHRSVSWYQQTPGQGLQFLFEYFSETQRNKGNFPGRFSGRQFSNSRSEMNVSTLELGDSALYLCASSLAGGAISGANVLTFGAGSRLTVL.